Listed here is a single T cell receptor beta chain. Its cognate antigen is unknown. Breast cancer patients provided tissue from their axillary draining lymph nodes. The source of the sample is a study of breast tumors, draining lymph nodes, adjacent tissues. Study-wide findings and caveats: Most tumor T cells seemingly derive from lymph node, then expand in tumor. Tumors had less TCR diversity than lymph nodes, more than nontumor tissue. Tumor T cell lymph node origin was a supported hypothesis, not proven. Tumor and nontumor repertoires were significantly more similar in luminal-like than in basal-like breast cancer.

Germline V lookup: CDR1 LNHDA, CDR2 SQIVND (reference sequence). J lost 2 bases, V lost 5 bases, and 5 bases had no gene match. This CDR3 has 14 residues. TCRdb processed the multiplex PCR reads anew with MiXCR; each CDR3 protein has one entry. The sample yields approximately 150,000 distinct CDR3 sequences, approximately 30% seen once. The specimen was axillary lymph node tissue. V gene TRBV19 combines with J gene TRBJ2-7, with TRBD1 identical over 8 bases. The clonotype originates from a female donor with breast cancer. Some clones in this sample may be carry-over from other donors' samples. The CDR3 reads CASSDRGAAYEQYF. The CDR3 DNA reads as TGTGCCAGTAGTGACAGGGGAGCTGCCTACGAGCAGTACTTC.